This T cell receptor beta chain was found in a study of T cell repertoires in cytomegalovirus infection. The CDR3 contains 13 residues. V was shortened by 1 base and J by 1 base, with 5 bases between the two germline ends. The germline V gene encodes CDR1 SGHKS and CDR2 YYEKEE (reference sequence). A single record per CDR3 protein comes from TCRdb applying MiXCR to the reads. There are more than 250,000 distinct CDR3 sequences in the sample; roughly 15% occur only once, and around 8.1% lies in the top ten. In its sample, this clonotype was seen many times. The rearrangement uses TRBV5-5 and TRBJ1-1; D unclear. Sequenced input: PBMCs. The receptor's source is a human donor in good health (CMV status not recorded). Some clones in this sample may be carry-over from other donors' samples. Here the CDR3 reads CASSLRRNTEAFF. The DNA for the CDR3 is TGTGCCAGCAGCTTGAGGAGGAACACTGAAGCTTTCTTT. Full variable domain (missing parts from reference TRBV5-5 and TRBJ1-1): DAGVTQSPTHLIKTRGQQVTLRCSPISGHKSVSWYQQVLGQGPQFIFQYYEKEERGRGNFPDRFSARQFPNYSSELNVNALLLGDSALYLCASSLRRNTEAFFGQGTRLTVV.